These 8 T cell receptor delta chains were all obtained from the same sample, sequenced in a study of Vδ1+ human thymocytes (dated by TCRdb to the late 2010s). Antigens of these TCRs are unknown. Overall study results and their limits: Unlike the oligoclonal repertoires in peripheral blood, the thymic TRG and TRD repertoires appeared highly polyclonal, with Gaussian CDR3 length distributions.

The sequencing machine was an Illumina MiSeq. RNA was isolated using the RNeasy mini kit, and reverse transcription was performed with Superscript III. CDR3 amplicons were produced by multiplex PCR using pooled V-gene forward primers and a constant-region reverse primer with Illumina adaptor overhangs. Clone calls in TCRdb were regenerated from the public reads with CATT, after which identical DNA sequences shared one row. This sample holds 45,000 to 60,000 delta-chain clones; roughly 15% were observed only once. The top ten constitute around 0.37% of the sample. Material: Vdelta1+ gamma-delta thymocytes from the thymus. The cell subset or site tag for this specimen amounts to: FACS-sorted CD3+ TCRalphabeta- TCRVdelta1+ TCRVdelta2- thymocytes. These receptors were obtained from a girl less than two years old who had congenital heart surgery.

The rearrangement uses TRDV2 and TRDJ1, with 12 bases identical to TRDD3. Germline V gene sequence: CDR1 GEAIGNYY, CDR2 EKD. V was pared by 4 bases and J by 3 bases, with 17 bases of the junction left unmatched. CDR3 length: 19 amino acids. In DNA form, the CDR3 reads TGTGCCTGTGAGACCTATCCCATACTGGGGGATACTGTCGCCGATAAACTCATCTTT. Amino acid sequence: CACETYPILGDTVADKLIF.

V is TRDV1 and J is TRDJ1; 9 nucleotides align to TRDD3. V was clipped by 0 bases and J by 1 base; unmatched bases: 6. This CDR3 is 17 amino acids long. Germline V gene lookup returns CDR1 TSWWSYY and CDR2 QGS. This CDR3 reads CALGELGGYYGTDKLIF. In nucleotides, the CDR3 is TGTGCTCTTGGGGAACTAGGGGGATACTACGGCACCGATAAACTCATCTTT.

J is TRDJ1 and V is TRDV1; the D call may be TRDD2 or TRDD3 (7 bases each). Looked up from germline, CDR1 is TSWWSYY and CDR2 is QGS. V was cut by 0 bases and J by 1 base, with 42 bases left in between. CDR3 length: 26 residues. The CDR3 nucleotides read TGTGCTCTTGGGGAACTAGGAAGTCCTACGTTGTCCACAATGGTGTCCTTCCTGGGGGCCACCGATAAACTCATCTTT. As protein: CALGELGSPTLSTMVSFLGATDKLIF.

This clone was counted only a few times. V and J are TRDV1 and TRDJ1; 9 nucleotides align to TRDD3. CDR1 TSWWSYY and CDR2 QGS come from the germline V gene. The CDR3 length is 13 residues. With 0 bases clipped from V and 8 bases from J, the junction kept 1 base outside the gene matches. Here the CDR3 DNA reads TGTGCTCTTGGGGAACTACTGGGGGACAAACTCATCTTT. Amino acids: CALGELLGDKLIF.

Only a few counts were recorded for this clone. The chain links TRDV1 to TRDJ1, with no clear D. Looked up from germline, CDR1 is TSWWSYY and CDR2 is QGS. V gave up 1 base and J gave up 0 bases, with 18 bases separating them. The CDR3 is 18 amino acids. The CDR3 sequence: CALGEPMARGPYTDKLIF. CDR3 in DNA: TGTGCTCTTGGGGAACCAATGGCGCGGGGTCCATACACCGATAAACTCATCTTT.

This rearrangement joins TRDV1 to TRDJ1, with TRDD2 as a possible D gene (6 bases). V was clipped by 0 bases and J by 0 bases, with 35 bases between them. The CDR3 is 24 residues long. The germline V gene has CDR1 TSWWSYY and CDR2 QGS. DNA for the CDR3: TGTGCTCTTGGGGAACTATATCAGGGGTCTTCCTTCGAACGGGGAAACTTGTACACCGATAAACTCATCTTT. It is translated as CALGELYQGSSFERGNLYTDKLIF.

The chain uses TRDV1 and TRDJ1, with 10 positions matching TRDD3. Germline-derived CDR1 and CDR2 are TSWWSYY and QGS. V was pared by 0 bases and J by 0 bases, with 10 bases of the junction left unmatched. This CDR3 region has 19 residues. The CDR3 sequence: CALGELGGGYQPYTDKLIF. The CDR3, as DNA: TGTGCTCTTGGGGAACTTGGTGGGGGATACCAACCGTACACCGATAAACTCATCTTT.

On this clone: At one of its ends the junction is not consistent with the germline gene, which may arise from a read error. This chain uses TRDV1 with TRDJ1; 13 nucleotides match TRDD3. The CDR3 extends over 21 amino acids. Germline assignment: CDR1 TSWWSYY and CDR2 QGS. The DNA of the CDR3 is TGTGCTTTTGGCCCGCTCCGTACTGGGGGATACGGCCGGTGGGACACCGATAAACTCATCTTT. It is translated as CAFGPLRTGGYGRWDTDKLIF.